A selection of T cell receptor beta chains follows, all from one sample in a study of cytotoxic CD8 clonotypes in ibrutinib-treated CLL. Assay: immunoSEQ multiplex PCR; the TCRdb copy retains only in-frame clones and omits some. The data show nearly 100,000 clones, with roughly 80% seen just once and 25% to 40% held by the top ten. The specimen was PBMCs, collected after 12 months of ibrutinib treatment. The receptors here all came from a human donor with chronic lymphocytic leukemia. Each CDR3 is given with its conserved first and last residue. A D gene is named only where the DNA matches it firmly. Not all rows give a size; the values are once, few, many and, for expanded clones, a class.

CDR3: CATSRDGGGGNEKLFF
DNA: TGTGCCACCAGCAGAGATGGGGGAGGAGGGAATGAAAAACTGTTTTTT
J: TRBJ1-4
size: -
D: -
V: TRBV15

CDR3: CAISEPGGRPYEQYF
DNA: TGTGCCATCAGTGAGCCAGGGGGGCGCCCCTACGAGCAGTACTTC
J: TRBJ2-7
size: many
D: -
V: TRBV10-3

CDR3: CASSLAPGSQETQYF
DNA: TGTGCCAGCAGCTTAGCGCCAGGGAGCCAAGAGACCCAGTACTTC
J: TRBJ2-5
size: once
D: -
V: TRBV7-9

CDR3: CASSQQWNTEAFF
DNA: TGTGCCAGCAGTCAACAGTGGAACACTGAAGCTTTCTTT
J: TRBJ1-1
size: -
D: -
V: TRBV6-6

CDR3: CASSAGQGTGSGELFF
DNA: TGTGCCAGCAGCGCGGGACAGGGAACAGGGTCCGGGGAGCTGTTTTTT
J: TRBJ2-2
size: many
D: TRBD1
V: TRBV7-2

CDR3: CASSYGRGRYEQYF
DNA: TGTGCCAGCAGTTACGGTAGGGGGCGGTACGAGCAGTACTTC
J: TRBJ2-7
size: -
D: TRBD1
V: TRBV6-5

CDR3: CASSLGVLDEKLFF
DNA: TGTGCCAGCAGCTTGGGGGTTCTGGATGAAAAACTGTTTTTT
J: TRBJ1-4
size: -
D: -
V: TRBV5-4

CDR3: CASSLTSGGAVQGNEQFF
DNA: TGTGCCAGCAGCCTGACTAGCGGGGGGGCGGTACAAGGTAATGAGCAGTTCTTC
J: TRBJ2-1
size: -
D: TRBD2
V: TRBV7-6

CDR3: CASSPSGGWQGYTF
DNA: TGTGCCAGCTCACCATCAGGGGGTTGGCAGGGCTACACCTTC
J: TRBJ1-2
size: -
D: TRBD1
V: TRBV18

CDR3: CASSSLGEAWGYTF
DNA: TGTGCCAGCAGCTCCCTCGGGGAGGCGTGGGGCTACACCTTC
J: TRBJ1-2
size: -
D: -
V: TRBV5-4

CDR3: CAISERLAGALSTDTQYF
DNA: TGTGCCATCAGTGAACGCCTAGCGGGGGCCCTTAGCACAGATACGCAGTATTTT
J: TRBJ2-3
size: -
D: TRBD2
V: TRBV10-3

CDR3: CAWGQGPFTSKNIQYF
DNA: TGTGCCTGGGGACAGGGACCCTTTACGTCCAAAAACATTCAGTACTTC
J: TRBJ2-4
size: -
D: TRBD1
V: TRBV30

CDR3: CAWSEMAGGRGYGYTF
DNA: TGTGCCTGGAGTGAGATGGCAGGGGGCCGCGGCTATGGCTACACCTTC
J: TRBJ1-2
size: once
D: TRBD1
V: TRBV30

CDR3: CASSRGTYNSPLHF
DNA: TGTGCCAGCAGCAGGGGGACCTATAATTCACCCCTCCACTTT
J: TRBJ1-6
size: -
D: -
V: TRBV14

CDR3: CASSRRGNQPQHF
DNA: TGTGCCAGCAGCAGGCGGGGGAATCAGCCCCAGCATTTT
J: TRBJ1-5
size: -
D: -
V: TRBV28

CDR3: CASSLDPGVRNYGYTF
DNA: TGTGCCAGCAGCTTAGACCCAGGGGTACGCAACTATGGCTACACCTTC
J: TRBJ1-2
size: -
D: -
V: TRBV7-2

CDR3: CASSFRDEQYF
DNA: TGTGCCAGCAGTTTCCGGGACGAGCAGTACTTC
J: TRBJ2-7
size: -
D: -
V: TRBV28

CDR3: CASSKDGTGAPHEQYF
DNA: TGTGCCAGCAGCAAAGACGGGACAGGGGCCCCCCACGAGCAGTACTTC
J: TRBJ2-7
size: -
D: -
V: TRBV21-1

CDR3: CASSGGSNQPQHF
DNA: TGTGCCTCCTCCGGGGGTAGCAATCAGCCCCAGCATTTT
J: TRBJ1-5
size: -
D: -
V: TRBV10-3

CDR3: CASREDSNEQFF
DNA: TGCGCCAGCAGGGAAGACAGCAATGAGCAGTTCTTC
J: TRBJ2-1
size: -
D: -
V: TRBV5-1

CDR3: CASSRTSGGHNEQFF
DNA: TGTGCCAGCAGTCGGACTAGCGGGGGACACAATGAGCAGTTCTTC
J: TRBJ2-1
size: -
D: TRBD2
V: TRBV2

CDR3: CASSIPKGGLTGELFF
DNA: TGTGCCAGCAGCATCCCGAAGGGGGGCCTTACCGGGGAGCTGTTTTTT
J: TRBJ2-2
size: -
D: -
V: TRBV7-2

CDR3: CATSRDLEKRTNEQFF
DNA: TGTGCCACCAGCAGAGATCTAGAAAAACGGACTAATGAGCAGTTCTTC
J: TRBJ2-1
size: -
D: -
V: TRBV15

CDR3: CASSLATGSSGANVLTF
DNA: TGTGCCAGCAGCTTAGCTACAGGTAGCTCTGGGGCCAACGTCCTGACTTTC
J: TRBJ2-6
size: few
D: -
V: TRBV7-3

CDR3: CASRSGTDYGYTF
DNA: TGTGCCAGCAGGTCCGGGACAGACTATGGCTACACCTTC
J: TRBJ1-2
size: -
D: TRBD1
V: TRBV11-2

CDR3: CASSEVSGGTGRPDTQYF
DNA: TGTGCCAGCAGTGAAGTGTCCGGAGGGACAGGTCGGCCAGATACGCAGTATTTT
J: TRBJ2-3
size: -
D: TRBD1
V: TRBV6-1

CDR3: CASSERHGENYGYTF
DNA: TGCGCCAGCAGTGAGCGCCACGGAGAGAACTATGGCTACACCTTC
J: TRBJ1-2
size: few
D: -
V: TRBV10-1

CDR3: CSGERDRGYNEQFF
DNA: TGCAGCGGGGAACGGGACAGGGGCTACAATGAGCAGTTCTTC
J: TRBJ2-1
size: -
D: TRBD1
V: TRBV29-1

CDR3: CASSPITRDNQPQHF
DNA: TGCGCCAGCAGTCCTATCACCAGGGATAATCAGCCCCAGCATTTT
J: TRBJ1-5
size: -
D: -
V: TRBV23-1

CDR3: CASSVAGPSGYTF
DNA: TGTGCCAGCAGCGTGGCAGGACCAAGCGGCTACACCTTC
J: TRBJ1-2
size: -
D: -
V: TRBV6-5

CDR3: CASSLGGQNIQYF
DNA: TGTGCCAGCAGCTTAGGGGGGCAAAACATTCAGTACTTC
J: TRBJ2-4
size: -
D: -
V: TRBV7-3

CDR3: CAISESRSTNTEAFF
DNA: TGTGCCATCAGTGAGTCGCGCTCGACGAACACTGAAGCTTTCTTT
J: TRBJ1-1
size: few
D: -
V: TRBV10-3

CDR3: CASSLDLTYSGRATEAFF
DNA: TGTGCCAGCAGCTTAGATCTTACGTATTCAGGGCGGGCCACTGAAGCTTTCTTT
J: TRBJ1-1
size: -
D: -
V: TRBV11-2

CDR3: CASSPRAAEYNEQFF
DNA: TGTGCCAGCAGCCCCCGCGCGGCTGAATACAATGAGCAGTTCTTC
J: TRBJ2-1
size: -
D: -
V: TRBV7-9

CDR3: CASSLKGQGPYEQYF
DNA: TGTGCCAGCAGCCTTAAGGGACAGGGTCCCTACGAGCAGTACTTC
J: TRBJ2-7
size: few
D: TRBD1
V: TRBV6-5

CDR3: CASSLMASGGTDTQYF
DNA: TGTGCCAGCAGCTTAATGGCGAGCGGGGGCACAGATACGCAGTATTTT
J: TRBJ2-3
size: -
D: TRBD2
V: TRBV7-2

CDR3: CASSDQGTQYF
DNA: TGCGCCAGCAGTGACCAAGGGACCCAGTACTTC
J: TRBJ2-5
size: -
D: -
V: TRBV10-2

CDR3: CASLGDTGELFF
DNA: TGTGCCAGCCTCGGGGACACCGGGGAGCTGTTTTTT
J: TRBJ2-2
size: -
D: -
V: TRBV27

CDR3: CASSLALAGGEQQFF
DNA: TGCGCCAGCAGCTTGGCCTTAGCGGGGGGAGAGCAGCAGTTCTTC
J: TRBJ2-1
size: -
D: TRBD2
V: TRBV5-1

CDR3: CASSGGEDQPQHF
DNA: TGTGCCAGCAGTGGAGGGGAGGATCAGCCCCAGCATTTT
J: TRBJ1-5
size: -
D: -
V: TRBV2

CDR3: CASSLRHLGSTEAFF
DNA: TGTGCCAGCAGCTTACGTCACTTAGGTTCGACTGAAGCTTTCTTT
J: TRBJ1-1
size: -
D: -
V: TRBV11-3

CDR3: CAWSPIKSFDPNQPQHF
DNA: TGTGCCTGGAGCCCAATAAAGTCATTTGACCCCAATCAGCCCCAGCATTTT
J: TRBJ1-5
size: -
D: -
V: TRBV30